This TCR beta chain was profiled in a study of T-cell memory formation after mild COVID-19. Across the study: For the most part, TCR clusters were specific to one donor.

TCRdb ran MiXCR on the 5' RACE reads and lists one entry per CDR3 protein. The sample includes 550,000 to 600,000 distinct CDR3 sequences, 17% of them seen just once. As concerns this clonotype: What it binds is not known.

Whole-study results and caveats: In pre-infection memory, a portion of responding clones appeared, which suggested that cross-reactive memory joined. Later expanders leaned toward CD4+, whereas clones contracting from day 15 to 85 were balanced CD4/CD8. Contracting CD4+ clones lay largely in CM and EM, with CD8+ ones residing in EMRA.

Germline-derived CDR1 and CDR2 are KGHSH and LQKENI. V lost 3 bases to trimming and J lost 0 bases, with 12 bases between them. The CDR3 spans 15 residues. This receptor was identified in an adult woman who had mild COVID-19 (a few samples of this study predate the infection). Cell type and time point are not known. The rearrangement links TRBV18 to TRBJ2-7, with D possibly TRBD1 on 6 matching bases. Material for sequencing was PBMCs or a T cell subset sorted from them (not recorded which). CDR3 sequence reads: CASSPTLGASYEQYF. CDR3 bases: TGTGCCAGCTCACCGACACTGGGGGCCTCCTACGAGCAGTACTTC.